The rows below give T cell receptor beta chains drawn from one sample of a study of cytomegalovirus exposure and HLA in healthy donors. TCRdb's table, derived via immunoSEQ multiplex PCR, lists solely in-frame clones and lacks some. Of 200,000 to 300,000 clones listed, roughly nine tenths are singletons. The sequenced sample was PBMCs. Receptors were obtained from a man aged 18 to 29 in good health and CMV-seropositive. The CDR3 runs from the conserved cysteine through the conserved F or W.

v_call cdr3_length cdr3_aa
TRBV30 11 CAAGLNTEAFF
TRBV25-1 14 CASSGTGSYNEQFF
TRBV7-2 15 CASSLADTRYQPQHF
TRBV28 11 CASSLSERYTF
TRBV5-1 12 CASSFTEAEQYF
TRBV2 16 CASSSTGGYPYNEQFF
TRBV27 19 CASRLQSDRRLLPNTEAFF
TRBV30 12 CAWDRGANVLTF
TRBV5-4 16 CASSRTGAGTYNEQFF
TRBV25-1 14 CASPGTSGSFEQYF
TRBV15 12 CATSGTDEKLFF
TRBV11-2 11 CASSLLAEQFF
TRBV5-1 15 CASIRTGFLYQPQHF
TRBV11-2 16 CASSFDRGARRDTQYF
TRBV6-1 14 CASTQGSRQETQYF
TRBV5-1 13 CASSLAGSYEQYF
TRBV7-9 13 CASSLRGSYEQYF
TRBV5-6 14 CASTFGVSGNTQYF
TRBV11-3 13 CASSLDWAGQAFF
TRBV27 14 CASSPGTEYNEQFF
TRBV7-2 14 CASSLGISGNIQYF
TRBV13 11 CASSLASEAFF
TRBV5-1 16 CASSLEGTAYSYEQYF
TRBV9 12 CASSFRGNTIYF
TRBV18 15 CASSPQGASGNTIYF
TRBV6-6 15 CASTLRGTGSEKLFF
TRBV4-1 13 CASSPGTGGEQYF
TRBV5-6 18 CASSPRQGLVPILSLQYF
TRBV2 15 CASSKDSWGAYEQYF
TRBV27 16 CASSLFPRQGVYEQYF
TRBV5-4 14 CASSLTVTGNEQFF
TRBV6-1 14 CASTGRGYHYGYTF
TRBV6-1 14 CASSDLERGNEQFF
TRBV4-1 16 CASSQDTGAGGETQYF
TRBV2 17 CASSGGTAGANTGELFF
TRBV2 14 CASGVAQRGIEQFF
TRBV5-4 18 CASSRTSGRPSSYNEQFF
TRBV2 9 CASKHEQYF
TRBV9 14 CASSVDEGPYEQYF
TRBV27 13 CASRVSINTEAFF
TRBV4-3 14 CASSQGTGVAGYTF
TRBV6-5 16 CASSYAALAEEDTQYF
TRBV5-1 15 CASSVTGHSNQPQHF
TRBV6-1 15 CASSEVLAVYNEQFF